Each of the 6 T cell receptor beta chains below was sequenced from the same sample in a study of blood T cell repertoires in COVID-19. Method: immunoSEQ multiplex PCR; TCRdb's copy keeps in-frame clones and lacks some. This repertoire shows under 300,000 clones, roughly 90% found once; its top ten account for less than 2%. The specimen sequenced was PBMCs or T cells enriched from blood (not recorded which). The origin of the receptors is a woman in her forties who had recovered from COVID-19.

The chain recombines TRBV30 with TRBJ2-2; TRBD1 agrees at 7 bases. The V gene end was trimmed by 0 bases and the J gene end by 5 bases; junction bases not matched to a gene: 6. The CDR3 sequence is 15 residues long. From germline, CDR1 is GTSNPN and CDR2 SVGIG (reference sequence). CDR3 amino acids: CAWSVPRGWTGELFF. CDR3 nucleotides: TGTGCCTGGAGTGTACCCAGGGGGTGGACCGGGGAGCTGTTTTTT.

The chain combines TRBV7-3 with TRBJ2-2; D might be TRBD2 (7 bases). Germline CDR1 is SGHTA and CDR2 is FQGTGA. The germline V and J ends were trimmed by 5 bases and 1 base, with 14 bases remaining between them. The CDR3 has 16 residues. CDR3 sequence reads: CASSPPGGQNTGELFF. The CDR3, as DNA: TGTGCCAGCAGCCCCCCGGGGGGCCAGAACACCGGGGAGCTGTTTTTT.

The chain employs TRBV6-5 and TRBJ2-5, with a weak D call TRBD2 (6 bases). Germline values: CDR1 MNHEY, CDR2 SVGAGI. Between the trimmed V and J ends, which lost 5 bases and 7 bases, there was a span of 11 bases. This CDR3 has 12 residues. CDR3 region: CASSPVGGTQYF. CDR3 nucleotide sequence: TGTGCCAGCAGTCCGGTGGGGGGGACCCAGTACTTC.

The J gene is TRBJ1-2, the V gene TRBV5-8; 10 bases line up with TRBD1. Germline V gives CDR1 SGHTS, CDR2 YDEGEE. This CDR3 contains 12 residues. V shed 3 bases and J 13 bases; nucleotides not matched to a gene: 6. CDR3 nucleotides: TGTGCCAGCAGCTGGGGGACAGGGGATGGCACCTTC. Translation: CASSWGTGDGTF.

The J gene is TRBJ2-5, the V gene TRBV9; 16 bases map to TRBD2. CDR3 length equals 19 residues. The V gene end was trimmed by 3 bases and the J gene end by 2 bases; junction bases not matched to a gene: 10. Germline CDR1 SGDLS, CDR2 YYNGEE. The CDR3 DNA reads TGTGCCAGCAGCGCCGGGACTAGCGGGGGGGATAGAGGGCAAGAGACCCAGTACTTC. Its translation: CASSAGTSGGDRGQETQYF.

This rearrangement joins TRBV10-1 to TRBJ2-1, with 10 positions matching TRBD1. V dropped 4 bases and J dropped 10; count of bases not matched to a gene: 7. Germline values: CDR1 WNHNN, CDR2 SYGVQD (reference sequence). The CDR3 has 14 residues. CDR3 protein: CASSGATGGGEQFF. DNA for the CDR3: TGCGCCAGCAGTGGGGCGACAGGGGGCGGCGAGCAGTTCTTC.